This T cell receptor beta chain was recovered during a study of cytomegalovirus exposure and HLA in healthy donors. PCR amplification relied on 60 Vbeta primers (plus 13 Jbeta primers). This table comes from immunoSEQ multiplex PCR, and its TCRdb copy is limited to in-frame clones, with some not included. The table has 140,000 to 150,000 clones, around two thirds seen once; the top ten hold approximately 1.6%. The specimen sequenced was PBMCs. This receptor was taken from a woman aged 18-35 years in good health and CMV-seronegative.

CDR3 amino acids: CASSSGYTEAFF. DNA of the CDR3: TGTGCCAGCAGCTCGGGGTACACTGAAGCTTTCTTT. The V call is TRBV7-9, the J call TRBJ1-1; D gene ambiguous. CDR1 is SEHNR, CDR2 FQNEAQ, per germline (reference sequence). V was shortened by 4 bases and J by 3 bases, with 6 bases between the two germline ends. The CDR3 sequence is 12 residues long.